The 17 T cell receptor beta chains presented below share a single source sample, sequenced in a study of a mutant IDH1 vaccine in newly diagnosed glioma. This sample's time point: week 35, safety follow-up. In the vaccine, a single dose held 300 ug of the mutant IDH1 20-mer peptide, along with topical imiquimod. Using immunoSEQ multiplex PCR, the repertoire was profiled, and TCRdb retains in-frame clones only, with some absent. This table holds tens of thousands of clones, around 80% found once. Their target antigens are unknown. The material was PBMCs, obtained from a glioma patient whose treatment included an IDH1 peptide vaccine. These receptors all stem from a middle-aged man with glioma. Some clones in this sample may be carry-over from other donors' samples.

The chain uses TRBV11-2 and TRBJ2-4; D not resolved. Germline loops: CDR1 SGHAT, CDR2 FQNNGV. The germline V and J ends were trimmed by 0 bases and 0 bases, with 9 bases remaining between them. This CDR3 is 16 amino acids long. CDR3 in amino acids: CASSLEVVTAKNIQYF. CDR3 nucleotide sequence: TGTGCCAGCAGCTTAGAAGTAGTGACAGCCAAAAACATTCAGTACTTC.

V usage is TRBV2 and J usage is TRBJ1-1; possibly TRBD1 for D (6 bases). This CDR3 is 14 amino acids long. The V and J ends lost 3 bases and 7 bases respectively, with 15 bases between them. CDR1 and CDR2 (germline): SNHLY, FYNNEI. The CDR3 is CASSDPRGDGEAFF. The CDR3 region has the DNA TGTGCCAGCAGTGATCCCAGGGGTGACGGTGAAGCTTTCTTT.

The V call is TRBV5-5, the J call TRBJ1-6; 9 nucleotides match TRBD1. The J segment lost 8 bases and the V segment lost 5 bases, leaving 14 bases of the junction unmatched. CDR1 is SGHKS, CDR2 YYEKEE, per germline (reference sequence). The CDR3 has 17 residues. The CDR3 DNA reads as TGTGCCAGCAGGCGTCACGGGGGGGACAGGGACGATTCACCCCTCCACTTT. This codes for CASRRHGGDRDDSPLHF.

This chain links TRBV19 with TRBJ1-5; D gene uncertain. CDR1 and CDR2 (germline): LNHDA, SQIVND (reference sequence). Deletions cut 2 bases from V and 2 bases from J, with 10 bases between. This CDR3 region has 15 residues. The CDR3: CASSIPGGGNQPQHF. Here the CDR3 DNA reads TGTGCCAGTAGTATACCTGGTGGCGGCAATCAGCCCCAGCATTTT.

The chain uses TRBV28 and TRBJ1-2; D gene unclear. Germline assignment: CDR1 MDHEN and CDR2 SYDVKM. The CDR3 length is 17 residues. V was shortened by 4 bases and J by 8 bases, with 26 bases between the two germline ends. CDR3: CASSSIPGIQTFRGYTF. The DNA of the CDR3 is TGTGCCAGCAGTTCCATCCCGGGGATCCAAACCTTCCGGGGCTACACCTTC.

V is TRBV11-2 and J is TRBJ1-2; D is possibly TRBD1 (5 bases). Trimming shortened V by 5 bases and J by 8 bases, and 24 bases separated the two germline ends. Germline values: CDR1 SGHAT, CDR2 FQNNGV. The CDR3 contains 16 residues. CDR3 DNA: TGTGCCAGCAGCCCCCTGGGGGGAAGGAGGGGAGGCGGCTACACCTTC. Translating gives CASSPLGGRRGGGYTF.

The rearrangement links TRBV28 to TRBJ1-1, with D perhaps matching TRBD1 (5 bases). This CDR3 contains 15 residues. The germline CDR1 and CDR2 sequences are MDHEN and SYDVKM. Trimming removed 5 bases at V and 3 bases at J, with 16 bases between. CDR3 in amino acids: CASSKGRELYTEAFF. For the CDR3, the DNA is TGTGCCAGCAGTAAGGGCAGGGAGTTGTACACTGAAGCTTTCTTT.

The rearrangement joins TRBV14 to TRBJ2-1; TRBD1 matches 10 bases. CDR3 length equals 17 residues. Germline trimming cut 2 bases from V and 11 bases from J; bases unmatched to any gene: 15. CDR1 SGHDN and CDR2 FVKESK come from the germline V gene. The CDR3 spells CASSQLGQGVSRGKQFF. The CDR3 bases are TGTGCCAGCAGCCAACTTGGACAGGGGGTTTCCCGGGGAAAGCAGTTCTTC.

The genes are TRBV10-3 and TRBJ2-7; 13 nucleotides align to TRBD2. V trimming: 5 bases; J trimming: 3 bases; junction bases outside the gene matches: 10. Germline-derived CDR1 and CDR2 are ENHRY and SYGVKD. This CDR3 spans 17 amino acids. Here the CDR3 reads CAISPTSGGPYHYEQYF. The CDR3 DNA reads as TGTGCCATCAGTCCGACTAGCGGGGGGCCGTATCACTACGAGCAGTACTTC.

The rearrangement joins TRBV5-1 to TRBJ1-1; the D is unclear. Germline CDR1 reads SGHRS; CDR2 reads YFSETQ. This CDR3 has 13 amino acids. Trimming shortened V by 2 bases and J by 2 bases, and 7 bases separated the two germline ends. CDR3 bases: TGCGCCAGCAGCTTATCCGTTAACACTGAAGCTTTCTTT. Protein sequence: CASSLSVNTEAFF.

This clone has only a few counts. The chain couples TRBV2 to TRBJ2-3, with TRBD1 matching 9 bases. This CDR3 has 15 amino acids. Germline CDR1 SNHLY, CDR2 FYNNEI. The ends lost 7 bases at V and 3 bases at J; junction bases unmatched: 8. The CDR3 loop is CASIWGTGRTDTQYF. The CDR3 bases are TGTGCCAGCATATGGGGGACAGGGCGAACAGATACGCAGTATTTT. The whole variable domain, filled in from reference TRBV2 and TRBJ2-3, reads EPEVTQTPSHQVTQMGQEVILRCVPISNHLYFYWYRQILGQKVEFLVSFYNNEISEKSEIFDDQFSVERPDGSNFTLKIRSTKLEDSAMYFCASIWGTGRTDTQYFGPGTRLTVL.

This rearrangement joins TRBV13 to TRBJ2-1; 12 nucleotides align to TRBD2. Trimming removed 4 bases from V and 4 bases from J; junction bases left unmatched: 2. CDR1 PRHDT and CDR2 FYEKMQ come from the germline V gene (reference sequence). The CDR3 length is 15 residues. CDR3 DNA: TGTGCCAGCAGCTCCGGACTAGCGGGGTACAATGAGCAGTTCTTC. It codes for CASSSGLAGYNEQFF.

V usage is TRBV4-2 and J usage is TRBJ1-2, with unresolved D. The V gene's germline CDR1 is LGHNA and CDR2 YNFKEQ. The CDR3 spans 16 residues. V shed 5 bases and J shed 5 bases, with 21 bases lying between them. CDR3 region: CASSRQRATRDYGYTF. The CDR3 DNA is TGTGCCAGCAGCAGACAACGGGCGACGAGGGATTATGGCTACACCTTC.

The chain couples TRBV10-3 to TRBJ1-2; D is unclear. CDR1 and CDR2 (germline): ENHRY, SYGVKD. V was shortened by 3 bases and J by 5 bases, with 16 bases between the two germline ends. This CDR3 has 15 amino acids. Here the CDR3 reads CAISEERAQNYGYTF. CDR3 DNA sequence: TGTGCCATCAGTGAAGAAAGGGCTCAGAATTATGGCTACACCTTC.

The rearrangement uses TRBV19 and TRBJ1-5; D gene ambiguous. The CDR3 has 15 amino acids. Germline V CDR1 and CDR2: LNHDA, SQIVND (reference sequence). The germline V and J ends were trimmed by 8 bases and 3 bases, with 17 bases remaining between them. The CDR3 bases are TGTGCCAGTCGCGGTCGGGCGCGGGTCAATCAGCCCCAGCATTTT. It specifies CASRGRARVNQPQHF.

The chain recombines TRBV19 with TRBJ1-5; 8 nucleotides line up with TRBD1. CDR1 is LNHDA, CDR2 SQIVND, per germline (reference sequence). The CDR3 is 15 amino acids. V shed 7 bases, J shed 7 bases, and the junction held 12 bases outside the gene matches. The CDR3: CASTYGQGWGQPQHF. CDR3 DNA: TGTGCCAGTACCTATGGACAGGGATGGGGCCAGCCCCAGCATTTT. Filled out from reference TRBV19 and TRBJ1-5, the complete variable domain reads DGGITQSPKYLFRKEGQNVTLSCEQNLNHDAMYWYRQDPGQGLRLIYYSQIVNDFQKGDIAEGYSVSREKKESFPLTVTSAQKNPTAFYLCASTYGQGWGQPQHFGDGTRLSIL.

This chain joins TRBV6-5 and TRBJ1-2; D gene ambiguous. V lost 2 bases to trimming and J lost 2 bases, with 6 bases between them. Germline V CDR1 and CDR2: MNHEY, SVGAGI. The CDR3 sequence is 13 residues long. CDR3 sequence (DNA): TGTGCCAGCAGTTACAGGGAGAACTATGGCTACACCTTC. This sequence encodes CASSYRENYGYTF.